These 32 T cell receptor beta chains were all obtained from the same sample, sequenced in a study of shared clonotypes between healthy human individuals. The method was immunoSEQ multiplex PCR; TCRdb's version includes in-frame clones alone and lacks a portion of them. Here the sample spans around 2,100,000 clones, about 95% being singletons. Naivety among CD8 cells was defined by CD45RO negativity and positive CCR7 selection, thereby excluding terminally differentiated effector memory CD45RA+ cells. Sequencing used naive CD8+ T cells sorted from blood. The receptors come from a man between 18 and 35 years old in good health.

Points on this clone: An end of the junction differs from the germline gene, which may be a read error. V and J are TRBV11-2 and TRBJ2-7, with D perhaps being TRBD1 or TRBD2 (5 bases each). Germline CDR1 is SGHAT and CDR2 is FQNNGV. The CDR3 contains 14 residues. CDR3 loop: CASSRAGTGYEQYF. The CDR3 DNA reads as TGTGCAAGCAGCAGGGCTGGGACCGGCTACGAGCAGTACTTC.

The V and J genes are TRBV19 and TRBJ1-2; 8 positions agree with TRBD1. CDR1 is LNHDA and CDR2 is SQIVND in the germline V gene (reference sequence). The CDR3 has 15 residues. The J segment lost 1 base and the V segment lost 3 bases, leaving 4 bases of the junction unmatched. The DNA for the CDR3 is TGTGCCAGTAGTATTGACAGGGGATATAACTATGGCTACACCTTC. Its translation is CASSIDRGYNYGYTF.

The V gene is TRBV7-9, the J gene TRBJ1-1; unclear D gene. CDR1 is SEHNR and CDR2 is FQNEAQ in the germline V gene (reference sequence). V was clipped by 5 bases and J by 3 bases, with 16 bases between them. This CDR3 comprises 15 residues. CDR3 in DNA: TGTGCCAGCAGCCCGGCCGCCCCGAGGGACACTGAAGCTTTCTTT. Translated: CASSPAAPRDTEAFF.

This chain joins TRBV5-3 and TRBJ2-2; the D is unclear. TRBV5-3 is identified as an open reading frame with a role that is uncertain. The CDR3 spans 15 residues. Trimming left V 0 bases short and J 3 bases short, with 9 bases between. In DNA form, the CDR3 reads TGTGCCAGAAGCTTGGGGAGTGGGGACACCGGGGAGCTGTTTTTT. Translation gives CARSLGSGDTGELFF.

As regards this clone: The sample holds other DNA sequences that translate to the same CDR3. This chain joins TRBV6-1 and TRBJ2-7, with no clear D. This CDR3 comprises 12 residues. Germline assignment: CDR1 MNHNS and CDR2 SASEGT. With 3 bases removed from V and 3 bases from J, the gap between germline ends came to 6 bases. In DNA form, the CDR3 reads TGTGCCAGCAGTGAGGTGGGCTACGAGCAGTACTTC. As protein: CASSEVGYEQYF.

The gene calls are TRBV4-1 and TRBJ2-1, with D maybe TRBD1 (5 bases). Germline CDR1 MGHRA, CDR2 YSYEKL. V lost 0 bases and J lost 3, with 9 bases in between. This CDR3 has 15 amino acids. The CDR3 coding sequence is TGCGCCAGCAGCCAAGATCTTGACAGCTACAATGAGCAGTTCTTC. Protein sequence: CASSQDLDSYNEQFF.

J is TRBJ2-1 and V is TRBV2; the match to TRBD2 covers 7 bases. The CDR3 consists of 15 residues. V shed 8 bases and J 8 bases; nucleotides not matched to a gene: 15. Germline V gene lookup returns CDR1 SNHLY and CDR2 FYNNEI. CDR3 protein: CASAEGTTYMDEQFF. The CDR3 DNA is TGTGCCAGCGCGGAGGGGACTACATATATGGATGAGCAGTTCTTC.

The rearrangement uses TRBV13 and TRBJ2-3; D gene uncertain. Germline CDR1 PRHDT, CDR2 FYEKMQ (reference sequence). The CDR3 is 16 residues long. The ends were cut back, 2 bases at V and 0 bases at J, with 12 bases in the middle. CDR3 protein: CASSLWGGLSTDTQYF. For the CDR3, the DNA is TGTGCCAGCAGCTTATGGGGTGGATTAAGCACAGATACGCAGTATTTT.

The chain is built from TRBV7-3 and TRBJ1-1, with TRBD1 as a possible D gene (6 bases). This CDR3 is built from 15 residues. Deletions cut 5 bases from V and 0 bases from J, with 13 bases between. Germline lookup yields CDR1 SGHTA and CDR2 FQGTGA. The CDR3 DNA follows: TGTGCCAGCAGCCAAGAAGGGGGGTTGAACACTGAAGCTTTCTTT. It encodes CASSQEGGLNTEAFF.

V is TRBV21-1 and J is TRBJ2-5; the D call of TRBD2 is as the table states it, not checked on the DNA. TRBV21-1 is designated a pseudogene. CDR3 length: 15 residues. The CDR3 coding sequence is TGTGCCAGCAGCAAGAGAGGGCCCATCGAAGAGACCCAGTACTTC. It specifies CASSKRGPIEETQYF.

The J gene is TRBJ2-7, the V gene TRBV5-8, with a possible D match to TRBD2 (6 bases). Between the trimmed V and J ends, which lost 3 bases and 4 bases, there was a span of 11 bases. The CDR3 has 13 residues. Per the germline V gene, CDR1 is SGHTS and CDR2 is YDEGEE. CDR3 sequence: CASSYGGGYEQYF. DNA for the CDR3: TGTGCCAGCAGCTATGGGGGAGGTTACGAGCAGTACTTC.

This chain uses TRBV4-3 with TRBJ2-7, with a tentative D call TRBD1 (7 bases). The CDR3 contains 17 residues. Trimming cost V 0 bases and J 3 bases, with 18 bases left between them. Germline CDR1 reads LGHNA; CDR2 reads YSLEER. The CDR3 DNA follows: TGCGCCAGCAGCCAAGATCTATGGCAGGGGGAGGTCTACGAGCAGTACTTC. Its protein product is CASSQDLWQGEVYEQYF.

The rearrangement uses TRBV19 and TRBJ1-5, with D maybe TRBD1 (5 bases). V was shortened by 5 bases and J by 2 bases, with 13 bases between the two germline ends. Germline loops: CDR1 LNHDA, CDR2 SQIVND (reference sequence). The CDR3 is 15 residues long. In nucleotides, the CDR3 is TGTGCCAGTAGTCAGGACACTGAGGGCAATCAGCCCCAGCATTTT. This gives the protein CASSQDTEGNQPQHF.

This chain joins TRBV5-6 and TRBJ2-7; D ambiguous. V was clipped by 1 base and J by 2 bases, with 10 bases between them. Germline loops: CDR1 SGHDT, CDR2 YYEEEE. The CDR3 loop spans 14 amino acids. The CDR3 DNA reads TGTGCCAGCAGCTTGCCCTCGTCGCCCTACGAGCAGTACTTC. Residues: CASSLPSSPYEQYF.

The chain recombines TRBV11-2 with TRBJ2-2; D gene ambiguous. Deletions cut 1 base from V and 0 bases from J, with 6 bases between. CDR1 SGHAT and CDR2 FQNNGV come from the germline V gene. This CDR3 spans 15 amino acids. The CDR3 region has the DNA TGTGCCAGCAGCTTAGGTGGACCGAACACCGGGGAGCTGTTTTTT. Amino acid sequence: CASSLGGPNTGELFF.

V is TRBV27 and J is TRBJ2-2; no clear D. The CDR3 covers 15 residues. Germline CDR1 and CDR2: MNHEY and SMNVEV (reference sequence). Trimming cost V 2 bases and J 2 bases, with 9 bases left between them. As DNA, the CDR3 is TGTGCCAGCAGTTTAGTCCTATCCAACACCGGGGAGCTGTTTTTT. The encoded protein is CASSLVLSNTGELFF.

V and J are TRBV6-5 and TRBJ2-5; weak D call: TRBD2 (7 bases). V dropped 4 bases and J dropped 1 base, with 10 bases sitting between them. Germline CDR1 reads MNHEY; CDR2 reads SVGAGI. The CDR3 has 14 residues. Here the CDR3 DNA reads TGTGCCAGCAGTTTGGGGGGGGCCCAAGAGACCCAGTACTTC. Its translation: CASSLGGAQETQYF.

The chain is built from TRBV30 and TRBJ1-2; 11 bases line up with TRBD1. The CDR3 runs 17 residues. J gave up 2 bases and V 6 bases, and 14 bases lay outside the gene matches. CDR1 is GTSNPN and CDR2 is SVGIG in the germline V gene (reference sequence). The CDR3 DNA sequence: TGTGCCTGTGACACAGTGGACAGGGGGCGCCGGAACTATGGCTACACCTTC. Translating gives CACDTVDRGRRNYGYTF.

The chain recombines TRBV28 with TRBJ2-2; no firm D call. The CDR3 contains 13 residues. V was shortened by 3 bases and J by 4 bases, with 6 bases between the two germline ends. The germline gives CDR1 MDHEN, CDR2 SYDVKM. The CDR3 here is CASSFPTTGELFF. Here the CDR3 DNA reads TGTGCCAGCAGTTTCCCTACCACCGGGGAGCTGTTTTTT.

This rearrangement joins TRBV11-2 to TRBJ2-7, with 11 bases matching TRBD2. Germline V gene sequence: CDR1 SGHAT, CDR2 FQNNGV. CDR3 length: 15 residues. V lost 5 bases to trimming and J lost 4 bases; unmatched junction nucleotides: 7. The chain's CDR3 is CASSQQASGGYEQYF. CDR3 in DNA: TGTGCCAGCAGCCAGCAAGCTAGCGGGGGGTACGAGCAGTACTTC.

The genes are TRBV7-9 and TRBJ1-6; D gene unclear. Trimming removed 6 bases from V and 0 bases from J, with 15 bases in between. The germline gives CDR1 SEHNR, CDR2 FQNEAQ (reference sequence). The CDR3 contains 17 residues. Here the CDR3 reads CASSSDLSSSYNSPLHF. CDR3 coding DNA: TGTGCCAGCAGTTCAGATCTGTCGAGCTCCTATAATTCACCCCTCCACTTT.

This CDR3 reads CASSIPRGTTEAFF. The CDR3 DNA follows: TGTGCCAGTAGTATTCCAAGGGGGACGACTGAAGCTTTCTTT. This rearrangement joins TRBV19 to TRBJ1-1, with D perhaps TRBD1 (6 bases). With 3 bases removed from V and 5 bases from J, the gap between germline ends came to 13 bases. CDR1 and CDR2 from the germline V gene are LNHDA and SQIVND (reference sequence). The CDR3 spans 14 residues.

The chain links TRBV29-1 to TRBJ2-7, with a weak D call TRBD2 (6 bases). The CDR3 loop spans 11 amino acids. V was trimmed by 7 bases and J by 6 bases, leaving 13 bases between them. Germline V gene sequence: CDR1 SQVTM, CDR2 ANQGSEA. The CDR3 spells CSAKAGGEQYF. In DNA form, the CDR3 reads TGCAGCGCTAAAGCGGGTGGCGAGCAGTACTTC.

The chain couples TRBV5-1 to TRBJ2-2; TRBD2 matches 12 bases. Germline CDR1 is SGHRS and CDR2 is YFSETQ. V trimming: 4 bases; J trimming: 6 bases; junction bases outside the gene matches: 19. This CDR3 is 20 amino acids long. CDR3 protein: CASSPRLAGVSPEKAGELFF. The CDR3 DNA is TGCGCCAGCAGCCCCCGACTAGCGGGAGTGAGTCCTGAGAAGGCCGGGGAGCTGTTTTTT.

The chain recombines TRBV29-1 with TRBJ1-1; D remains ambiguous. CDR1 is SQVTM and CDR2 is ANQGSEA in the germline V gene. This CDR3 spans 11 amino acids. Between the trimmed V and J ends, which lost 3 bases and 11 bases, there was a span of 13 bases. The CDR3 here is CSVDDGQRAFF. CDR3 sequence (DNA): TGCAGCGTTGATGATGGGCAAAGGGCTTTCTTT. The full variable domain, in which reference TRBV29-1 and TRBJ1-1 provide the parts outside the CDR3, is SAVISQKPSRDICQRGTSLTIQCQVDSQVTMMFWYRQQPGQSLTLIATANQGSEATYESGFVIDKFPISRPNLTFSTLTVSNMSPEDSSIYLCSVDDGQRAFFGQGTRLTVV.

V usage is TRBV5-6 and J usage is TRBJ2-1; D might be TRBD2 (5 bases). Germline V gene sequence: CDR1 SGHDT, CDR2 YYEEEE. This CDR3 has 15 amino acids. V dropped 1 base and J dropped 0 bases, with 8 bases sitting between them. CDR3 bases: TGTGCCAGCAGCTTGTCAGAGGGCTCCTACAATGAGCAGTTCTTC. This sequence encodes CASSLSEGSYNEQFF.

The table lists this clone with a count of one. The sample has other DNA sequences that encode this CDR3 too. J is TRBJ2-5 and V is TRBV6-5, with TRBD2 matching over 15 bases. Germline V gene sequence: CDR1 MNHEY, CDR2 SVGAGI. The V segment lost 2 bases and the J segment 5 bases; nucleotides outside the gene matches: 0. The CDR3 runs 15 residues. The CDR3 region is CASSYGTSGRETQYF. CDR3 nucleotides: TGTGCCAGCAGTTACGGGACTAGCGGGAGGGAGACCCAGTACTTC.

As for this clone: The same CDR3 arises from other DNA sequences in this sample as well. This chain joins TRBV29-1 and TRBJ2-7, with 9 positions matching TRBD1. The CDR3 sequence is 12 residues long. Germline values: CDR1 SQVTM, CDR2 ANQGSEA. Germline trimming cut 4 bases from V and 3 bases from J; bases unmatched to any gene: 1. The CDR3: CSVGGQGYEQYF. The CDR3 nucleotides are TGCAGCGTTGGGGGACAGGGCTACGAGCAGTACTTC.

The genes are TRBV6-5 and TRBJ2-7; unclear D gene. Germline CDR1 is MNHEY and CDR2 is SVGAGI. The CDR3 extends over 14 amino acids. Trimming cost V 1 base and J 2 bases, with 9 bases left between them. The CDR3 DNA reads TGTGCCAGCAGTTACTATGGCCGAGCCTACGAGCAGTACTTC. As protein: CASSYYGRAYEQYF.

The chain has TRBV6-1 and TRBJ1-5; 9 bases agree with TRBD1. V lost 2 bases to trimming and J lost 3 bases; unmatched junction nucleotides: 8. Germline V gives CDR1 MNHNS, CDR2 SASEGT. The CDR3 has 17 residues. As DNA, the CDR3 is TGTGCCAGCAGTGAAACGGGACAGGGCTTTGTCAATCAGCCCCAGCATTTT. It encodes CASSETGQGFVNQPQHF.

This rearrangement joins TRBV10-3 to TRBJ2-2; possibly TRBD1 for D (6 bases). Trimming cost V 10 bases and J 5 bases, with 20 bases left between them. Germline values: CDR1 ENHRY, CDR2 SYGVKD. This CDR3 contains 15 residues. In DNA, the CDR3 is TGTGCCACTGCAGACGCCGGGACATGGACCGGGGAGCTGTTTTTT. It encodes CATADAGTWTGELFF.

This chain links TRBV10-1 with TRBJ2-5; 13 bases agree with TRBD2. The CDR3 spans 18 residues. The germline CDR1 and CDR2 sequences are WNHNN and SYGVQD (reference sequence). V dropped 0 bases and J dropped 5; count of bases not matched to a gene: 9. The CDR3 reads CASSESRTSGRVWETQYF. CDR3 nucleotide sequence: TGCGCCAGCAGTGAGTCACGGACTAGCGGGAGAGTCTGGGAGACCCAGTACTTC.